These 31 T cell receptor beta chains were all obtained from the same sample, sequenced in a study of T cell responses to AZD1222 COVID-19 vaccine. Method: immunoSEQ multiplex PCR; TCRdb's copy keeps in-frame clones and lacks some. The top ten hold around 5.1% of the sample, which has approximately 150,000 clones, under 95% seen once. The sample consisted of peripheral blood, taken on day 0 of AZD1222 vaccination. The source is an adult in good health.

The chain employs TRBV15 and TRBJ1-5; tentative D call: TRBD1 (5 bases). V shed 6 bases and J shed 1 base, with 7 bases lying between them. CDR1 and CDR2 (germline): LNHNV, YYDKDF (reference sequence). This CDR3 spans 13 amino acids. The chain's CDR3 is CATSWGSNQPQHF. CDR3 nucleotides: TGTGCCACCAGTTGGGGGAGCAATCAGCCCCAGCATTTT.

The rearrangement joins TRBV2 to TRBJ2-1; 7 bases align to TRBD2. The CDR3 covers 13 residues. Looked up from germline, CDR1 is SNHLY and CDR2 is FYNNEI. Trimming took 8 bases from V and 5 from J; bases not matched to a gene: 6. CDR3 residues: CASLWTSHNEQFF. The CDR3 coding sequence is TGTGCCAGCCTATGGACTAGTCACAATGAGCAGTTCTTC.

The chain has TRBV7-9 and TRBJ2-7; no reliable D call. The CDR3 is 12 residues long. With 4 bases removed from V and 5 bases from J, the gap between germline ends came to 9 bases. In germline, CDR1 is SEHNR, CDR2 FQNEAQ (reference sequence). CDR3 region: CASSSSRNEQYF. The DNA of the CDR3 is TGTGCCAGCAGCTCCTCCCGCAACGAGCAGTACTTC.

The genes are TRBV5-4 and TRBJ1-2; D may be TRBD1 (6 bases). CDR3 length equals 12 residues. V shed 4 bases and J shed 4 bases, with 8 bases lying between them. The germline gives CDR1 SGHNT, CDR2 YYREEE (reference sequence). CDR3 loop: CASSTGLYGYTF. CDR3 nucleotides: TGTGCCAGCAGCACAGGGCTCTATGGCTACACCTTC.

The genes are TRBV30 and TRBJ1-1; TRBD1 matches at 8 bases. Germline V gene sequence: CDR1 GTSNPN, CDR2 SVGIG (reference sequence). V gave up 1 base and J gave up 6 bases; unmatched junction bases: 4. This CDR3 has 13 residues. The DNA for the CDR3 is TGTGCCTGGAGTGGACAGGGGCCCGCTGAAGCTTTCTTT. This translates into CAWSGQGPAEAFF.

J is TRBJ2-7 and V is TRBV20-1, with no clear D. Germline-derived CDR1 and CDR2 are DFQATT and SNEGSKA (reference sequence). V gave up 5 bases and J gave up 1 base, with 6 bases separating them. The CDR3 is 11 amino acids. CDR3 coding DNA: TGCAGTGCTTGGATGTCCTACGAGCAGTACTTC. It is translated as CSAWMSYEQYF.

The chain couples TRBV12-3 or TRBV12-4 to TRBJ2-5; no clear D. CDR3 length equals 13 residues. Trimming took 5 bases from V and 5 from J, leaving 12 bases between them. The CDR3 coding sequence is TGTGCCAGCAGTCCAAACATCGGGGAGACCCAGTACTTC. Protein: CASSPNIGETQYF.

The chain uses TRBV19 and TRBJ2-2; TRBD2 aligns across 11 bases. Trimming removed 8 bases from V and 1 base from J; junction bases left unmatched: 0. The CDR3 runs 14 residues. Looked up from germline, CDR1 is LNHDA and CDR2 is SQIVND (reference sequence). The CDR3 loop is CASGTSGNTGELFF. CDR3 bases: TGTGCCAGTGGGACTAGCGGGAACACCGGGGAGCTGTTTTTT.

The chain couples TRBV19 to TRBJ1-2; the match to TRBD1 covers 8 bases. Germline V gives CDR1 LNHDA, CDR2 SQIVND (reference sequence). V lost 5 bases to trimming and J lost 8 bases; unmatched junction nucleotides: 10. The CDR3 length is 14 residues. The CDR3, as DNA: TGTGCCAGTAGTCCGAGACAGGGGAATGTCGGCTACACCTTC. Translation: CASSPRQGNVGYTF. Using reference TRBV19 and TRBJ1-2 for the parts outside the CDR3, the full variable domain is DGGITQSPKYLFRKEGQNVTLSCEQNLNHDAMYWYRQDPGQGLRLIYYSQIVNDFQKGDIAEGYSVSREKKESFPLTVTSAQKNPTAFYLCASSPRQGNVGYTFGSGTRLTVV.

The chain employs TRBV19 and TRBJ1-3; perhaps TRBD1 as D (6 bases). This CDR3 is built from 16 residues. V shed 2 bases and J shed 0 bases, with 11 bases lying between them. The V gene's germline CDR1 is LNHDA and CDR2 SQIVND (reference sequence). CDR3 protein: CASSIKRGISGNTIYF. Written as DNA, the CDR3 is TGTGCCAGTAGTATAAAAAGGGGGATCTCTGGAAACACCATATATTTT.

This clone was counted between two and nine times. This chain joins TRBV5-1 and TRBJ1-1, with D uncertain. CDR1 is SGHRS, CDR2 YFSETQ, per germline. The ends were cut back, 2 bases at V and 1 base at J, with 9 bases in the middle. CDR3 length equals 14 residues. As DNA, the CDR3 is TGCGCCAGCAGCTTAGTTGGCACGAACACTGAAGCTTTCTTT. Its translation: CASSLVGTNTEAFF.

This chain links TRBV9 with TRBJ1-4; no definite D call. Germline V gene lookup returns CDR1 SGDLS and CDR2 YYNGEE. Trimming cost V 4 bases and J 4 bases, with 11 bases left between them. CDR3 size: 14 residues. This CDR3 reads CASSPVPGNEKLFF. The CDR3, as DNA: TGTGCCAGCAGCCCGGTTCCGGGTAATGAAAAACTGTTTTTT.

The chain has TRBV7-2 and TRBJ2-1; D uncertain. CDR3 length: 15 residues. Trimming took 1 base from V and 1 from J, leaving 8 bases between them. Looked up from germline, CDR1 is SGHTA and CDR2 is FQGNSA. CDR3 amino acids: CASSLEGSSYNEQFF. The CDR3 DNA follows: TGTGCCAGCAGCTTAGAGGGCTCGTCCTACAATGAGCAGTTCTTC.

The CDR3 coding sequence is TGTGCCAGCTCTATGTCTAGCACAGATACGCAGTATTTT. Its translation: CASSMSSTDTQYF. The chain is built from TRBV7-6 and TRBJ2-3; no clear D. Germline loops: CDR1 SGHVS, CDR2 FNYEAQ. This CDR3 has 13 amino acids. V was clipped by 8 bases and J by 0 bases, with 9 bases between them.

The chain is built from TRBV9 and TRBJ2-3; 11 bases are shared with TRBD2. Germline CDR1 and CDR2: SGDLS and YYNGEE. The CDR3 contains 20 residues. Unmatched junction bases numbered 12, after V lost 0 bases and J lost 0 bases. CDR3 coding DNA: TGTGCCAGCAGCGTAGTGGGAACTAGCGGGGGTTTGCTTAGCACAGATACGCAGTATTTT. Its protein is CASSVVGTSGGLLSTDTQYF.

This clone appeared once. The CDR3 reads CASSPSGTGITEAFF. In DNA, the CDR3 is TGTGCCAGCAGCCCTTCCGGGACAGGGATCACTGAAGCTTTCTTT. The chain couples TRBV7-6 to TRBJ1-1, with 9 nucleotides matching TRBD1. With 5 bases clipped from V and 4 bases from J, the junction kept 8 bases outside the gene matches. The CDR3 extends over 15 amino acids. The germline V gene has CDR1 SGHVS and CDR2 FNYEAQ.

As DNA, the CDR3 is TGTGCCAGCAGCTTAGGAGCCAGGGTGGACGAAAAACTGTTTTTT. Its translation is CASSLGARVDEKLFF. The chain uses TRBV7-6 and TRBJ1-4, with D maybe TRBD1 (5 bases). CDR3 length: 15 residues. The V gene's germline CDR1 is SGHVS and CDR2 FNYEAQ. V was trimmed by 1 base and J by 8 bases, leaving 14 bases between them.

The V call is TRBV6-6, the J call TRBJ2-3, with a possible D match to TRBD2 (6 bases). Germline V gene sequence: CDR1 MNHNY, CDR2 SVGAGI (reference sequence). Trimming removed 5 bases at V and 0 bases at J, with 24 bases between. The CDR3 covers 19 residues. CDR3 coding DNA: TGTGCCAGCAGTCTCCGTAGCGGTCTTCTACTGGCTAGCACAGATACGCAGTATTTT. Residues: CASSLRSGLLLASTDTQYF.

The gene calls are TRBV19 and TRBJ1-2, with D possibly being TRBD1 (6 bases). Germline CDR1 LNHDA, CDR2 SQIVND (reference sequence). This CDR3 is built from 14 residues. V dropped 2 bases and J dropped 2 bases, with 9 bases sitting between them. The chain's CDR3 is CASSIPGENYGYTF. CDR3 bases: TGTGCCAGTAGTATACCAGGGGAGAACTATGGCTACACCTTC.

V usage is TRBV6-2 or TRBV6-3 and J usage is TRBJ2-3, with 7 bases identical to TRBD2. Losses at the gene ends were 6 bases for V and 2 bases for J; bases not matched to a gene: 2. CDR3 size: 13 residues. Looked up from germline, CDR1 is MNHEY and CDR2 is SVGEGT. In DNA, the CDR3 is TGTGCCAGCAGCGGGAGGCCCACAGATACGCAGTATTTT. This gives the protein CASSGRPTDTQYF.

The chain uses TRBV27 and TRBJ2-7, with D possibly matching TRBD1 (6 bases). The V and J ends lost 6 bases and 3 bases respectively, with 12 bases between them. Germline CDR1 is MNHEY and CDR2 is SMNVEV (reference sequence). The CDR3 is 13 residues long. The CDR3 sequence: CASSAGVSYEQYF. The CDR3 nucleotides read TGTGCCAGCAGCGCAGGGGTCAGCTACGAGCAGTACTTC.

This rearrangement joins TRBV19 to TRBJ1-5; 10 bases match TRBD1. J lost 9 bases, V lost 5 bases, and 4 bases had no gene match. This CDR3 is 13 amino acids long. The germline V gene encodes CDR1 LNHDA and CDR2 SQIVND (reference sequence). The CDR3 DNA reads TGTGCCAGTAGTGAGGACAGGGGGACGCCCCAGCATTTT. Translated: CASSEDRGTPQHF. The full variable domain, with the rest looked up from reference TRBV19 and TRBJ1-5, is DGGITQSPKYLFRKEGQNVTLSCEQNLNHDAMYWYRQDPGQGLRLIYYSQIVNDFQKGDIAEGYSVSREKKESFPLTVTSAQKNPTAFYLCASSEDRGTPQHFGDGTRLSIL.

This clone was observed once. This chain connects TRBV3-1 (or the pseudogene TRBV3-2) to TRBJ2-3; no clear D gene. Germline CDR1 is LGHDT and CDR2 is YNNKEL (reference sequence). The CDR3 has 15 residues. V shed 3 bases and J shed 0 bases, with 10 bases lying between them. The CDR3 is CASSQGDISTDTQYF. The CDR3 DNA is TGTGCCAGCAGCCAGGGTGACATCAGCACAGATACGCAGTATTTT.

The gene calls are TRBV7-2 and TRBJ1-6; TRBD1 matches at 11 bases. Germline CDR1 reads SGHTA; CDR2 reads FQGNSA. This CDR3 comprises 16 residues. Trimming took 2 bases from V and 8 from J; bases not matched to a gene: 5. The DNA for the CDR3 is TGTGCCAGCAGCTTACTAGGACAGGGGGCAGATTCACCCCTCCACTTT. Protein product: CASSLLGQGADSPLHF.

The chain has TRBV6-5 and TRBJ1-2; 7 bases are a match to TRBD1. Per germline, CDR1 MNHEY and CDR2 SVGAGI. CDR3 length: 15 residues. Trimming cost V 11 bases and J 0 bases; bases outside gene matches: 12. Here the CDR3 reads CAAKKGQGANYGYTF. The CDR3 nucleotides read TGTGCCGCGAAAAAAGGGCAGGGGGCTAACTATGGCTACACCTTC.

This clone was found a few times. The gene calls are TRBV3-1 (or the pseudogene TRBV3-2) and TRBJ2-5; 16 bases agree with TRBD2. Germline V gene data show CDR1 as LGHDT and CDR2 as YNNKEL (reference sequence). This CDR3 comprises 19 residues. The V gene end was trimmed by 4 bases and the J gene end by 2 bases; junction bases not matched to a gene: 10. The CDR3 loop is CASSPGTSGGAWGQETQYF. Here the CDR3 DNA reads TGTGCCAGCAGCCCAGGGACTAGCGGGGGGGCGTGGGGTCAAGAGACCCAGTACTTC.

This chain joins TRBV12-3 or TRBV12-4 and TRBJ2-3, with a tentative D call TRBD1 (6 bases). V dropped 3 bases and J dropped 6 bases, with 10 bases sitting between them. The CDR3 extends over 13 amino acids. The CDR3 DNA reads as TGTGCCAGCAGTTTCACAGGGTGGGATACGCAGTATTTT. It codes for CASSFTGWDTQYF.

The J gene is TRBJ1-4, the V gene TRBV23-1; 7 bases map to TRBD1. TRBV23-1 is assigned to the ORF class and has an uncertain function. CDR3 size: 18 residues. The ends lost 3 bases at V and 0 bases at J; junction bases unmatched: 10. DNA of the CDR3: TGCGCCAGCAGTCACCGACAGGGCAAAGCGGCAACTAATGAAAAACTGTTTTTT. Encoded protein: CASSHRQGKAATNEKLFF.

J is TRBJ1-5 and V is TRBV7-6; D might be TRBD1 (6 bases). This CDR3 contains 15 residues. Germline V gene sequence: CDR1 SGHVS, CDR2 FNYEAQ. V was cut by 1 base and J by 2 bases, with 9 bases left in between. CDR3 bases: TGTGCCAGCAGCTTAGGGACAGCGGGCAATCAGCCCCAGCATTTT. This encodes CASSLGTAGNQPQHF.

CDR3 in amino acids: CASSNWTGRSSYNEQFF. DNA for the CDR3: TGTGCCAGCAGCAACTGGACAGGTCGAAGCTCCTACAATGAGCAGTTCTTC. The rearrangement links TRBV21-1 to TRBJ2-1; the table calls TRBD1, which could not be checked here. TRBV21-1 is described as a pseudogene. CDR3 length: 17 amino acids.

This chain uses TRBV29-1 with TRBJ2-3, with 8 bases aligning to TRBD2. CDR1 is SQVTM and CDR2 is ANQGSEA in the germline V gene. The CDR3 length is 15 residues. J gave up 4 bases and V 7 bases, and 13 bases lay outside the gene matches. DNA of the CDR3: TGCAGCGGGCAATTCGGACTAGCCGGGGCAGATACGCAGTATTTT. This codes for CSGQFGLAGADTQYF.